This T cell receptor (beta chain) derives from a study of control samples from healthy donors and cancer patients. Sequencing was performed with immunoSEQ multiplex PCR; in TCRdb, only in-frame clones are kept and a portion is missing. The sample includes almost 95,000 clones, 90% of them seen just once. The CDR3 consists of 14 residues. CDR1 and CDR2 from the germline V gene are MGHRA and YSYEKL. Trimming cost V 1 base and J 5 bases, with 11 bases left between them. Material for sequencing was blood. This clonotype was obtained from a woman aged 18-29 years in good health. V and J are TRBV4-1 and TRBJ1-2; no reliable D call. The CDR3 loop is CASSQGGEVYGYTF. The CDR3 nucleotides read TGCGCCAGCAGCCAAGGTGGGGAGGTTTATGGCTACACCTTC.